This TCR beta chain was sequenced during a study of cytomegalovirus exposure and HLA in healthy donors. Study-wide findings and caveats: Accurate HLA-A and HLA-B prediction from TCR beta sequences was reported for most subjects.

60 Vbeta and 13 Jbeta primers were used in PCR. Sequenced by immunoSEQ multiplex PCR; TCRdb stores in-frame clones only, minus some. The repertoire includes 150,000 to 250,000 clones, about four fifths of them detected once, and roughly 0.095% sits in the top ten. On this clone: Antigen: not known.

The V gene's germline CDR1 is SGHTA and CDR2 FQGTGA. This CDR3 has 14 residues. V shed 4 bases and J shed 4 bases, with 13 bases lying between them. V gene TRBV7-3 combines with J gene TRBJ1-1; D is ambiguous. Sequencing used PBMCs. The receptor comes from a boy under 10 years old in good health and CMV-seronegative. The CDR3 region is CASSSGVPSTEAFF. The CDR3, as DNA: TGTGCCAGCAGCTCCGGTGTCCCAAGCACTGAAGCTTTCTTT. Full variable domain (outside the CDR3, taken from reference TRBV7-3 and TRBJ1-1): GAGVSQTPSNKVTEKGKYVELRCDPISGHTALYWYRQSLGQGPEFLIYFQGTGAADDSGLPNDRFFAVRPEGSVSTLKIQRTERGDSAVYLCASSSGVPSTEAFFGQGTRLTVV.